This TCR beta chain was recovered during a study of T-cell reconstitution after alpha-beta-depleted transplantation in children. Overall study results and limits: TCRbeta diversity was high at day 60 in some patients (a result of surviving recipient T cells and thymic progenitors). Several hundred expanded graft clones reportedly were the source of alpha-beta T cells about two months after transplant.

Points on this clonotype: Its antigen is currently unknown.

This sample's TCRbeta library carried unique molecular identifier barcodes. From the PCR reads, TCRdb called clonotypes with MiXCR, one entry per CDR3 protein. This table has 300,000 to 350,000 distinct CDR3 sequences, around 20% appearing once. The receptor was derived from a male patient aged 10-17 years who had a stem cell transplant for acute lymphoblastic leukemia, so the T cells may come from the graft donor. The source was PBMCs, mostly from graft donor cells, collected 180 days after TCRalphabeta/CD19-depleted stem cell transplant.

CDR3 nucleotides: TGCAGCGTTTACCCAGGGTGGGGGAACACTGAAGCTTTCTTT. This encodes CSVYPGWGNTEAFF. This rearrangement joins TRBV29-1 to TRBJ1-1; D possibly corresponds to TRBD1 (5 bases). V was clipped by 5 bases and J by 1 base, with 14 bases between them. This CDR3 is 14 amino acids long. CDR1 SQVTM and CDR2 ANQGSEA come from the germline V gene.